Below, 20 T cell receptor beta chains from the same sample are listed, as sequenced in a study of immune evolution from preneoplasia to lung adenocarcinoma. Measured with immunoSEQ multiplex PCR; TCRdb has only the in-frame clones, and not every one. This sample yields about 11,000 clones, of which roughly 90% are seen a single time; roughly 3.6% belongs to the top ten. The specimen sequenced was FFPE invasive lung adenocarcinoma tissue. The receptors were sampled from a person aged 65 to 85 with invasive lung adenocarcinoma.

The chain joins TRBV7-9 to TRBJ1-2; D is undetermined. The V gene lost 5 bases and the J gene lost 6 bases, with 13 bases spanning the gap. This CDR3 contains 13 residues. Per the germline V gene, CDR1 is SEHNR and CDR2 is FQNEAQ (reference sequence). The CDR3 region is CASSPWGINGYTF. The CDR3 region has the DNA TGTGCCAGCAGCCCTTGGGGTATTAATGGCTACACCTTC.

The rearrangement links TRBV7-6 to TRBJ2-7; maybe TRBD2 (5 bases). V was shortened by 4 bases and J by 5 bases, with 9 bases between the two germline ends. CDR1 SGHVS and CDR2 FNYEAQ come from the germline V gene. The CDR3 runs 12 residues. The CDR3 here is CASSSPGNEQYF. DNA of the CDR3: TGTGCCAGCAGCTCCCCCGGGAACGAGCAGTACTTC.

This clone was recorded only once. The chain combines TRBV5-1 with TRBJ1-5; 7 positions match TRBD1. The CDR3 extends over 13 amino acids. The V gene's germline CDR1 is SGHRS and CDR2 YFSETQ. Trimming took 7 bases from V and 6 from J; bases not matched to a gene: 7. This chain's CDR3 is CASRQGTGQPQHF. CDR3 bases: TGCGCCAGCCGACAGGGTACAGGTCAGCCCCAGCATTTT.

Here the CDR3 reads CASSVGGVNTEAFF. The CDR3 DNA is TGTGCCAGCAGCGTCGGGGGAGTGAACACTGAAGCTTTCTTT. The gene calls are TRBV9 and TRBJ1-1; D possibly corresponds to TRBD1 (5 bases). Trimming left V 2 bases short and J 0 bases short, with 8 bases between. The CDR3 totals 14 residues. Germline CDR1 and CDR2: SGDLS and YYNGEE.

The V and J genes are TRBV9 and TRBJ2-2, with 8 bases lining up with TRBD1. This CDR3 has 16 residues. Germline assignment: CDR1 SGDLS and CDR2 YYNGEE. V was clipped by 1 base and J by 1 base; unmatched bases: 3. The CDR3 region has the DNA TGTGCCAGCAGCGTATTCGGGACAGGGAACACCGGGGAGCTGTTTTTT. Its protein is CASSVFGTGNTGELFF.

V is TRBV6-6 and J is TRBJ1-4; 8 nucleotides match TRBD1. Trimming removed 7 bases from V and 7 bases from J; junction bases left unmatched: 5. Germline V CDR1 and CDR2: MNHNY, SVGAGI (reference sequence). The CDR3 is 13 amino acids. For the CDR3, the DNA is TGTGCCAGCAACAGGGGGGTCTTTGAAAAACTGTTTTTT. It translates to CASNRGVFEKLFF.

The V gene is TRBV12-2, the J gene TRBJ1-5. TRBV12-2 is annotated as a pseudogene. The CDR3 runs 16 residues. In DNA, the CDR3 is TGTGCAAGTCGGCTTAGAGCGGGGACAGTTCGCCAGCCCCAGCATTTT. This sequence encodes CASRLRAGTVRQPQHF.

The CDR3 reads CASSLGGITGELFF. In DNA, the CDR3 is TGTGCCAGCAGCTTAGGCGGAATCACCGGGGAGCTGTTTTTT. This chain uses TRBV7-6 with TRBJ2-2; D call uncertain. Germline CDR1 is SGHVS and CDR2 is FNYEAQ. V lost 1 base and J 4 bases, leaving 7 bases between the germline ends. This CDR3 has 14 residues.

This clone was seen more than once but under ten times. The gene calls are TRBV6-4 and TRBJ2-6; D gene unclear. Germline lookup yields CDR1 MRHNA and CDR2 SNTAGT. Trimming left V 7 bases short and J 2 bases short, with 9 bases between. The CDR3 extends over 14 amino acids. For the CDR3, the DNA is TGTGCCAGCACGCCTGGGCCTGGGGCCAACGTCCTGACTTTC. Translated: CASTPGPGANVLTF.

This chain uses TRBV7-6 with TRBJ2-1; TRBD2 might be the D (6 bases). The V and J ends lost 1 base and 2 bases respectively, with 15 bases between them. The CDR3 totals 17 residues. The germline V gene encodes CDR1 SGHVS and CDR2 FNYEAQ. CDR3 DNA: TGTGCCAGCAGCTTAGGGTCAGGAGGGCGCCCCTACAATGAGCAGTTCTTC. Amino acid sequence: CASSLGSGGRPYNEQFF. Using reference TRBV7-6 and TRBJ2-1 for the parts outside the CDR3, the full variable domain is GAGVSQSPRYKVTKRGQDVALRCDPISGHVSLYWYRQALGQGPEFLTYFNYEAQQDKSGLPNDRFSAERPEGSISTLTIQRTEQRDSAMYRCASSLGSGGRPYNEQFFGPGTRLTVL.

This sequence joins TRBV28 and TRBJ1-1; TRBD1 aligns across 7 bases. With 8 bases clipped from V and 1 base from J, the junction kept 7 bases outside the gene matches. CDR3 length: 14 amino acids. The germline CDR1 and CDR2 sequences are MDHEN and SYDVKM. For the CDR3, the DNA is TGTGCCAGCGGAAAAGACAGGGAGAACACTGAAGCTTTCTTT. It translates to CASGKDRENTEAFF.

This chain uses TRBV27 with TRBJ2-5; D gene uncertain. With 5 bases removed from V and 4 bases from J, the gap between germline ends came to 14 bases. The germline V gene has CDR1 MNHEY and CDR2 SMNVEV (reference sequence). This CDR3 comprises 14 residues. The CDR3 is CASSPIGRSETQYF. CDR3 coding DNA: TGTGCCAGCAGTCCGATTGGAAGGTCAGAGACCCAGTACTTC.

In this sample, this clone turned up once. The chain's CDR3 is CASSQLGAFYEKLFF. The CDR3 DNA is TGCGCCAGCAGCCAACTAGGGGCGTTTTATGAAAAACTGTTTTTT. The chain is built from TRBV4-1 and TRBJ1-4; the D gene is possibly TRBD1 (5 bases). Trimming cost V 2 bases and J 6 bases, with 13 bases left between them. This CDR3 spans 15 amino acids. CDR1 is MGHRA and CDR2 is YSYEKL in the germline V gene.

About this clone: Compared with germline, one end of the junction differs, possibly owing to a read error. The chain carries TRBV7-7 and TRBJ1-2; 11 bases fit TRBD1. Germline-derived CDR1 and CDR2 are SSHAT and FNYEAQ (reference sequence). CDR3 size: 15 residues. Here the CDR3 DNA reads TGTGCTAGCAGCCCGGGACAGGGGGATGGAAACGGCTACACCTTC. This encodes CASSPGQGDGNGYTF.

The V call is TRBV5-1, the J call TRBJ1-4, with a weak D call TRBD1 (6 bases). The CDR3 length is 15 residues. Germline-derived CDR1 and CDR2 are SGHRS and YFSETQ. V lost 4 bases and J 2 bases, leaving 12 bases between the germline ends. The CDR3: CASSQPDRTNEKLFF. The CDR3 nucleotides read TGCGCCAGCAGCCAACCTGACAGGACTAATGAAAAACTGTTTTTT.

In its sample, this clone was seen once. The V call is TRBV19, the J call TRBJ1-4; D unclear. The germline V gene has CDR1 LNHDA and CDR2 SQIVND (reference sequence). The V and J ends lost 7 bases and 8 bases respectively, with 14 bases between them. This CDR3 comprises 13 residues. In DNA, the CDR3 is TGTGCCAGTATGAAAGACCGAGGGGAAAAACTGTTTTTT. Protein product: CASMKDRGEKLFF.

V usage is TRBV6-6 and J usage is TRBJ1-4; D is unresolved. Deletions cut 0 bases from V and 4 bases from J, with 6 bases between. CDR1 is MNHNY and CDR2 is SVGAGI in the germline V gene (reference sequence). The length of the CDR3 is 14 residues. CDR3 protein: CASSYSRDNEKLFF. The CDR3 DNA reads TGTGCCAGCAGTTACTCGAGGGATAATGAAAAACTGTTTTTT.

V usage is TRBV28 and J usage is TRBJ2-4; 10 nucleotides line up with TRBD1. Germline CDR1 and CDR2: MDHEN and SYDVKM. CDR3 length equals 14 residues. V lost 5 bases, J lost 8 bases, and 6 bases stayed unmatched. In nucleotides, the CDR3 is TGTGCCAGCAGTCCCGGGACAGGGGTTGACATTCAGTACTTC. It codes for CASSPGTGVDIQYF.

The chain combines TRBV28 with TRBJ2-1; the match to TRBD1 covers 9 bases. CDR1 is MDHEN, CDR2 SYDVKM, per germline. The V segment lost 4 bases and the J segment 4 bases; nucleotides outside the gene matches: 11. This CDR3 spans 17 amino acids. CDR3 loop: CASSSSLGDRAYNEQFF. The CDR3 region has the DNA TGTGCCAGCAGTTCATCCTTGGGGGACAGGGCTTACAATGAGCAGTTCTTC. Using reference TRBV28 and TRBJ2-1 for the parts outside the CDR3, the full variable domain is DVKVTQSSRYLVKRTGEKVFLECVQDMDHENMFWYRQDPGLGLRLIYFSYDVKMKEKGDIPEGYSVSREKKERFSLILESASTNQTSMYLCASSSSLGDRAYNEQFFGPGTRLTVL.

The rearrangement joins TRBV28 to TRBJ2-7, with 9 bases that match TRBD2. V lost 3 bases, J lost 4 bases, and 7 bases stayed unmatched. The CDR3 consists of 15 residues. Germline-derived CDR1 and CDR2 are MDHEN and SYDVKM. The CDR3 loop is CASSFASGRRYEQYF. CDR3 nucleotide sequence: TGTGCCAGCAGTTTCGCAAGCGGGAGGAGGTACGAGCAGTACTTC.